These 22 T cell receptor beta chains were sequenced from one sample in a study of T cell repertoires in cytomegalovirus infection. TCRdb ran MiXCR on the reads and lists one entry per CDR3 protein. The sample lists about 600,000 distinct CDR3 sequences; 20% to 25% were seen once. Specimen: CD8+ T cells from PBMCs. The receptors here all came from a human donor in good health (CMV status not recorded). Some clones in this sample may be carry-over from other donors' samples.

Points on this clonotype: This sequence may be a read error, since a much larger clone differs from it by one base. The chain combines TRBV28 with TRBJ1-2; TRBD1 is a possible D gene (6 bases). The V gene's germline CDR1 is MDHEN and CDR2 SYDVKM. The CDR3 has 13 amino acids. The CDR3 region has the DNA TGTACCAGCAGTCGTGGACAGCGGGATGGCTACACCTTC. Translating gives CTSSRGQRDGYTF.

This clonotype was found many times. This chain links TRBV7-9 with TRBJ2-1; 7 bases match TRBD1. Germline V gives CDR1 SEHNR, CDR2 FQNEAQ (reference sequence). This CDR3 is built from 15 residues. Trimming took 2 bases from V and 2 from J; bases not matched to a gene: 3. CDR3: CASSLPGQPYNEQFF. The CDR3 DNA reads as TGTGCCAGCAGCTTACCGGGACAGCCCTACAATGAGCAGTTCTTC. Together with reference TRBV7-9 and TRBJ2-1, the CDR3 gives the full variable domain: DTGVSQNPRHKITKRGQNVTFRCDPISEHNRLYWYRQTLGQGPEFLTYFQNEAQLEKSRLLSDRFSAERPKGSFSTLEIQRTEQGDSAMYLCASSLPGQPYNEQFFGPGTRLTVL.

This chain connects TRBV7-9 to TRBJ1-1; TRBD1 might be the D (6 bases). The germline V and J ends were trimmed by 4 bases and 0 bases, with 18 bases remaining between them. Germline V lookup: CDR1 SEHNR, CDR2 FQNEAQ (reference sequence). The CDR3 loop spans 17 amino acids. The chain's CDR3 is CASSSLGGKRMNTEAFF. The CDR3 bases are TGTGCCAGCAGCTCCCTTGGGGGCAAACGGATGAACACTGAAGCTTTCTTT.

This clonotype was recorded at least ten times. The V call is TRBV7-2, the J call TRBJ2-3; D is unresolved. CDR1 is SGHTA and CDR2 is FQGNSA in the germline V gene. V gave up 3 bases and J gave up 2 bases, with 12 bases separating them. The CDR3 runs 15 residues. The CDR3 DNA reads as TGTGCCAGCAGCTTGGGCAGGCCATTCACAGATACGCAGTATTTT. Protein product: CASSLGRPFTDTQYF. Full variable domain (rest looked up from reference TRBV7-2 and TRBJ2-3): GAGVSQSPSNKVTEKGKDVELRCDPISGHTALYWYRQSLGQGLEFLIYFQGNSAPDKSGLPSDRFSAERTGGSVSTLTIQRTQQEDSAVYLCASSLGRPFTDTQYFGPGTRLTVL.

This clonotype was counted at least ten times. The chain links TRBV7-8 to TRBJ1-5, with 7 bases lining up with TRBD1. CDR3 length: 16 residues. Trimming cost V 0 bases and J 1 base; bases outside gene matches: 3. Germline CDR1 is SGHVS and CDR2 is FQNEAQ. The CDR3 reads CASSLADRVSNQPQHF. CDR3 coding DNA: TGTGCCAGCAGCTTAGCCGACAGGGTCAGCAATCAGCCCCAGCATTTT.

This clonotype was recorded only once. The chain links TRBV14 to TRBJ2-7; 7 nucleotides match TRBD1. The CDR3 runs to 13 residues. V lost 3 bases and J lost 6; bases outside the gene matches: 5. Germline V CDR1 and CDR2: SGHDN, FVKESK. The CDR3 DNA reads as TGTGCCAGCAGCCATGTCAACAGGGGCGAGCAGTACTTC. Its translation: CASSHVNRGEQYF.

V gene TRBV12-3 or TRBV12-4 combines with J gene TRBJ1-2; D gene unclear. Trimming shortened V by 5 bases and J by 4 bases, and 11 bases separated the two germline ends. There are 13 residues in the CDR3. CDR3 nucleotides: TGTGCCAGCAGTCCGACGGTCCTCTATGGCTACACCTTC. Residues: CASSPTVLYGYTF.

Only a few counts were recorded for this clonotype. The chain joins TRBV7-9 to TRBJ2-7, with a possible D match to TRBD1 (6 bases). This CDR3 is built from 15 residues. The germline V gene encodes CDR1 SEHNR and CDR2 FQNEAQ (reference sequence). V lost 4 bases and J lost 7, with 20 bases in between. This CDR3 is CASSSHRDAGWEQYF. DNA of the CDR3: TGTGCCAGCAGCTCACACAGGGACGCTGGGTGGGAGCAGTACTTC.

The CDR3 DNA reads TGTGCCAGCAGAGACAGAACTAATGAAAAACTGTTTTTT. This encodes CASRDRTNEKLFF. V usage is TRBV12-3 or TRBV12-4 and J usage is TRBJ1-4; D perhaps matches TRBD1 (5 bases). CDR3 length equals 13 residues. The V and J ends lost 6 bases and 1 base respectively, with 6 bases between them.

This clonotype was picked up many times. CDR3 coding DNA: TGTGCCAGCAGCACCTCCGGGACACCCTACAATGAGCAGTTCTTC. Protein sequence: CASSTSGTPYNEQFF. The chain is built from TRBV7-9 and TRBJ2-1; a possible D gene is TRBD1 (6 bases). The CDR3 runs to 15 residues. The V and J ends lost 5 bases and 2 bases respectively, with 13 bases between them. Germline CDR1 SEHNR, CDR2 FQNEAQ (reference sequence).

V and J are TRBV20-1 and TRBJ2-1; 9 bases are a match to TRBD2. V lost 6 bases, J lost 0 bases, and 6 bases stayed unmatched. The germline V gene encodes CDR1 DFQATT and CDR2 SNEGSKA (reference sequence). The CDR3 covers 15 residues. CDR3 DNA: TGCAGTGCGCGGGGGGGAGTCAGCTCCTACAATGAGCAGTTCTTC. This gives the protein CSARGGVSSYNEQFF.

Here the CDR3 DNA reads TGCAGTGCTAGAGATTTGGCGGGGGGCGATGAGCAGTTCTTC. Translation: CSARDLAGGDEQFF. The chain carries TRBV20-1 and TRBJ2-1, with 8 nucleotides matching TRBD2. CDR3 length: 14 amino acids. The germline gives CDR1 DFQATT, CDR2 SNEGSKA (reference sequence). After removal of 0 bases from V and 8 bases from J, the junction contained 6 bases not matched to a gene.

The chain uses TRBV27 and TRBJ1-1, with D unresolved. The CDR3 has 14 residues. In germline, CDR1 is MNHEY, CDR2 SMNVEV (reference sequence). The ends were cut back, 5 bases at V and 4 bases at J, with 14 bases in the middle. This CDR3 reads CASSPTLGSTEAFF. CDR3 DNA: TGTGCCAGCAGTCCAACGTTGGGGTCCACTGAAGCTTTCTTT.

This clonotype has a count of ten or more. CDR3 sequence: CASSYWGTATGELFF. Here the CDR3 DNA reads TGTGCCAGCAGTTACTGGGGGACGGCCACCGGGGAGCTGTTTTTT. This chain uses TRBV6-2 or TRBV6-3 with TRBJ2-2, with D perhaps given as TRBD1 or TRBD2 (5 bases each). Germline V gene sequence: CDR1 MNHEY, CDR2 SVGEGT. The CDR3 spans 15 residues. V was shortened by 1 base and J by 4 bases, with 10 bases between the two germline ends.

A word on this clonotype: One end of the junction fails to match germline, which may point to a read error. The genes are TRBV28 and TRBJ1-2; no firm D call. Germline V gene data show CDR1 as MDHEN and CDR2 as SYDVKM. The CDR3 has 13 amino acids. CDR3 protein: CANSPIKNYGYTF. The CDR3 DNA reads TGTGCCAACAGTCCCATCAAGAACTATGGCTACACCTTC.

The table lists this clonotype with many counts. The chain is built from TRBV6-5 and TRBJ1-1; weak D call: TRBD1 (5 bases). In germline, CDR1 is MNHEY, CDR2 SVGAGI. CDR3 length equals 14 residues. V lost 2 bases to trimming and J lost 3 bases, with 10 bases between them. CDR3 region: CASSYMRGDTEAFF. The CDR3 region has the DNA TGTGCCAGCAGTTACATGCGGGGGGACACTGAAGCTTTCTTT.

The J gene is TRBJ1-5, the V gene TRBV28, with D uncertain. CDR1 and CDR2 from the germline V gene are MDHEN and SYDVKM. The CDR3 spans 12 residues. The CDR3 nucleotides read TGTGCGACACTACTGGACAATCAGCCCCAGCATTTT. Translated: CATLLDNQPQHF.

This clonotype was seen a few times. The chain recombines TRBV29-1 with TRBJ2-3; D is undetermined. V dropped 2 bases and J dropped 2 bases, with 14 bases sitting between them. The CDR3 length is 15 residues. The germline gives CDR1 SQVTM, CDR2 ANQGSEA. CDR3 in DNA: TGCAGCGTTGAATTGGGGTCAGAGAACACAGATACGCAGTATTTT. It is translated as CSVELGSENTDTQYF.

This clonotype showed up many times. This chain links TRBV7-2 with TRBJ2-1, with 8 bases matching TRBD2. The CDR3 covers 14 residues. Looked up from germline, CDR1 is SGHTA and CDR2 is FQGNSA. V lost 6 bases, J lost 2 bases, and 3 bases stayed unmatched. The DNA of the CDR3 is TGTGCCAGCAGTTTCGGGGGGGCCTACAATGAGCAGTTCTTC. It specifies CASSFGGAYNEQFF.

This clonotype was seen at least ten times. This chain joins TRBV28 and TRBJ2-1, with D possibly TRBD2 on 6 matching bases. The CDR3 extends over 14 amino acids. V lost 10 bases and J 7 bases, leaving 20 bases between the germline ends. CDR1 is MDHEN and CDR2 is SYDVKM in the germline V gene. CDR3 in DNA: TGTGCCACTCTCGGCAGGAGGGTGGTAAATGAGCAGTTCTTC. Translation: CATLGRRVVNEQFF.

This clonotype was seen many times. The chain links TRBV7-8 to TRBJ2-3; the match to TRBD2 covers 8 bases. Germline CDR1 is SGHVS and CDR2 is FQNEAQ. CDR3 length: 13 amino acids. The V segment lost 5 bases and the J segment 5 bases; nucleotides outside the gene matches: 3. The CDR3 nucleotides read TGTGCCAGCAGCCCGGGGGGGGTAGATACGCAGTATTTT. This gives the protein CASSPGGVDTQYF.

This clonotype was counted a few times. The J gene is TRBJ2-1, the V gene TRBV27; D possibly corresponds to TRBD1 (5 bases). The germline CDR1 and CDR2 sequences are MNHEY and SMNVEV (reference sequence). V was clipped by 2 bases and J by 5 bases, with 16 bases between them. The CDR3 contains 16 residues. CDR3 in amino acids: CASSLIAAGMDNEQFF. CDR3 bases: TGTGCCAGCAGTTTAATCGCGGCAGGGATGGACAATGAGCAGTTCTTC.